Listed below are T cell receptor beta chains from one sample, sequenced in a study of T cells in Graves' hyperthyroidism and ophthalmopathy. From the multiplex PCR reads, TCRdb called clonotypes with MiXCR, one entry per CDR3 protein. The table shows more than 350,000 distinct CDR3 sequences, with over 12% occurring only once. Sequencing used blood. The receptor source for this set is a woman between 55 and 75 years old with Graves' ophthalmopathy. CDR3s include the opening cysteine and the closing phenylalanine or tryptophan. The D gene is left open where the match is weak. Only part of the rows carry a size: once, few, many, or a class if the clone is expanded.

>TRBJ2-2|many|TRBV20-1|-
CSARPQGSTGELFF
TGCAGTGCTAGGCCACAGGGAAGCACCGGGGAGCTGTTTTTT
>TRBJ2-2|-|TRBV5-1|TRBD2
CASSTGLAGGLGELFF
TGCGCCAGCAGCACAGGACTAGCGGGAGGACTCGGGGAGCTGTTTTTT
>TRBJ2-7|-|TRBV12-3/TRBV12-4|-
CASSPFCGGYEQYF
TGTGCCAGCAGTCCTTTCTGTGGGGGGTACGAGCAGTACTTC
>TRBJ1-5|-|TRBV5-6|TRBD1
CASSSRTGVSNQPLHF
TGTGCCAGCAGCTCCCGAACAGGGGTGAGCAATCAGCCCCTGCATTTT
>TRBJ2-2|many|TRBV12-3/TRBV12-4|TRBD2
CASSLGGRGTGELFF
TGTGCCAGCAGTTTAGGTGGGAGGGGAACCGGGGAGCTGTTTTTT
>TRBJ2-5|-|TRBV5-1|TRBD2
CASSFRTSGAQGTQYF
TGCGCCAGCAGCTTCCGGACTAGCGGAGCCCAAGGGACCCAGTACTTC
>TRBJ2-1|-|TRBV15|TRBD2
CATSSGTSGKVGNEQFF
TGTGCCACCAGCAGTGGGACTAGCGGGAAGGTCGGCAATGAGCAGTTCTTC
>TRBJ2-1|many|TRBV11-2|TRBD2
CASSPPGLAASYNEQFF
TGTGCCAGCAGCCCTCCGGGACTAGCGGCATCCTACAATGAGCAGTTCTTC
>TRBJ2-1|-|TRBV6-1|-
CASTRDRAGGSYNEQFF
TGTGCCAGTACCCGGGACAGGGCGGGAGGCTCCTACAATGAGCAGTTCTTC
>TRBJ1-4|few|TRBV2|TRBD1
CASSNLGTAELFF
TGTGCCAGCAGCAACCTCGGGACAGCCGAACTGTTTTTT
>TRBJ2-2|few|TRBV24-1|-
CAASDIRAPDTGELFF
TGTGCCGCCAGTGATATCAGGGCCCCGGACACCGGGGAGCTGTTTTTT
>TRBJ2-5|-|TRBV20-1|-
CSGAPGLTRETQYF
TGCAGTGGGGCCCCAGGGTTGACTAGGGAGACCCAGTACTTC
>TRBJ2-1|-|TRBV7-2|TRBD1
CASSSTGRYNEQFF
TGTGCCAGCAGCTCGACAGGGCGGTACAATGAGCAGTTCTTC
>TRBJ1-2|few|TRBV20-1|-
CSARDRGTTIYGYTF
TGCAGTGCTAGAGATAGGGGGACTACCATATATGGCTACACCTTC
>TRBJ2-1|-|TRBV9|TRBD2
CDSSVDGRGHYNEQFF
TGTGACAGCAGCGTAGACGGGAGGGGCCACTACAATGAGCAGTTCTTC
>TRBJ2-3|-|TRBV4-1|-
CASSQHPAVRTDTQYF
TGCGCCAGCAGCCAACACCCAGCGGTCCGCACAGATACGCAGTATTTT
>TRBJ1-3|-|TRBV20-1|-
CSARSGPGNTIYF
TGCAGTGCTAGATCCGGGCCTGGAAACACCATATATTTT
>TRBJ2-1|few|TRBV19|TRBD1
CASSIVDRADEQFF
TGTGCCAGTAGTATAGTGGACAGGGCGGATGAGCAGTTCTTC
>TRBJ2-7|-|TRBV27|TRBD2
CASSSPARDYGYEQYF
TGTGCCAGCAGTTCCCCCGCCCGGGACTATGGCTACGAGCAGTACTTC
>TRBJ2-1|many|TRBV7-2|-
CASSLGRVLPDEQFF
TGTGCCAGCAGCTTAGGCCGCGTACTCCCTGATGAGCAGTTCTTC
>TRBJ2-7|many|TRBV7-6|TRBD1
CASSLAPQGASEQYF
TGTGCCAGCAGCTTAGCCCCGCAGGGGGCGAGTGAGCAGTACTTC
>TRBJ2-7|many|TRBV5-1|-
CASSLEGKLYEQYF
TGCGCCAGCAGCTTGGAAGGAAAACTCTACGAGCAGTACTTC
>TRBJ2-3|-|TRBV2|-
CASRGTYTDTQYF
TGTGCCAGCAGGGGTACCTACACAGATACGCAGTATTTT
>TRBJ2-6|many|TRBV6-1|-
CASNLERANVLTF
TGTGCCAGCAACCTAGAGAGGGCCAACGTCCTGACTTTC
>TRBJ2-1|many|TRBV13|TRBD2
CASSPNLLREGPNEQFF
TGTGCCAGCAGCCCCAACCTGTTGCGGGAGGGCCCCAATGAGCAGTTCTTC
>TRBJ1-5|few|TRBV5-5|-
CASSARTANQPQHF
TGTGCCAGCAGCGCGAGGACAGCAAATCAGCCCCAGCATTTT
>TRBJ2-7|many|TRBV27|-
CASSTKTRRSEQYF
TGTGCCAGCAGTACGAAGACTCGTAGGAGCGAGCAGTACTTC
>TRBJ2-5|many|TRBV18|TRBD1
CASSVGQIQETQYF
TGTGCCAGCTCTGTGGGACAGATCCAGGAGACCCAGTACTTC
>TRBJ1-5|few|TRBV20-1|TRBD1
CSARDSLGRPQHF
TGCAGTGCTCGGGACAGTCTAGGGAGGCCCCAGCATTTT
>TRBJ2-1|many|TRBV9|TRBD2
CASSPDPAGAAYNEQFF
TGTGCCAGCAGCCCAGACCCAGCGGGAGCCGCCTACAATGAGCAGTTCTTC
>TRBJ2-1|many|TRBV7-3|TRBD2
CASSLRTSGSSYNEQFF
TGTGCCAGCAGCTTAAGGACTAGCGGGAGCTCCTACAATGAGCAGTTCTTC
>TRBJ2-1|many|TRBV5-1|TRBD2
CASSLKLADNEQFF
TGCGCCAGCAGCTTGAAACTAGCGGACAATGAGCAGTTCTTC
>TRBJ2-3|many|TRBV18|-
CASSPPFSDTQYF
TGTGCCAGCTCACCACCCTTTTCAGATACGCAGTATTTT
>TRBJ2-6|few|TRBV5-1|-
CASSGTPGIGSGANVLTF
TGCGCCAGCAGCGGAACACCGGGAATCGGCTCTGGGGCCAACGTCCTGACTTTC
>TRBJ1-2|-|TRBV19|-
CASSIGQARGYTF
TGTGCCAGTAGTATCGGGCAGGCCCGTGGCTACACCTTC
>TRBJ2-7|many|TRBV5-1|TRBD1
CASSTGTGREQYF
TGCGCCAGCAGCACCGGGACAGGGAGGGAGCAGTACTTC
>TRBJ2-7|many|TRBV30|-
CAWSEGLGDYEQYF
TGTGCCTGGAGTGAGGGACTCGGGGATTACGAGCAGTACTTC
>TRBJ2-3|-|TRBV9|-
CASSVSQSTDTQYF
TGTGCCAGCAGCGTATCTCAAAGCACAGATACGCAGTATTTT
>TRBJ1-1|few|TRBV19|TRBD1
CASSPRTGRMTEAFF
TGTGCCAGTAGTCCTAGGACAGGGAGGATGACTGAAGCTTTCTTT
>TRBJ1-5|many|TRBV6-1|-
CASSRDRVGQPQHF
TGTGCCAGCAGCCGGGACCGGGTTGGACAGCCCCAGCATTTT
>TRBJ2-1|many|TRBV7-8|-
CASSLGRLSYNEQFF
TGTGCCAGCAGCTTAGGGCGGCTCTCCTACAATGAGCAGTTCTTC
>TRBJ2-1|many|TRBV6-1|-
CASSEDRTFEQFF
TGTGCCAGCAGTGAGGACCGGACTTTCGAGCAGTTCTTC
>TRBJ2-1|many|TRBV28|TRBD2
CASSPFLRTSGPTYNEQFF
TGTGCCAGCTCCCCTTTTCTCCGGACTAGCGGGCCCACCTACAATGAGCAGTTCTTC
>TRBJ2-7|-|TRBV11-2|-
CASSRTQDVTYEQYF
TGTGCCAGCAGCCGAACTCAAGACGTTACCTACGAGCAGTACTTC
>TRBJ1-5|few|TRBV6-1|-
CASSDLPPGNQPQHF
TGTGCCAGCAGTGACCTGCCCCCGGGCAATCAGCCCCAGCATTTT
>TRBJ2-7|many|TRBV7-2|-
CASSSRPRGGGYEQYF
TGTGCCAGCAGCTCCCGACCCAGAGGGGGGGGATACGAGCAGTACTTC
>TRBJ2-5|-|TRBV3-1|-
CASSPEGPWYQETQYF
TGTGCCAGCAGCCCAGAGGGACCGTGGTACCAAGAGACCCAGTACTTC